Included here is one TCR beta chain sequence, with context. Its antigen is currently unknown. This sample stems from a study of monozygotic twins with inflammatory bowel disease. Study results and limitations: IBD patients carried less diverse TCRbeta repertoires (inverse Simpson) than healthy co-twins.

cDNA for TCRalpha and TCRbeta was amplified by nested PCRs of about 15 then 9 cycles. TCRdb re-called the 5' RACE reads and gives one entry per CDR3 protein, without DNA. Reported are about 170,000 distinct CDR3 sequences; the ten largest clones contain over 2.5%. Looked up from germline, CDR1 is MNHEY and CDR2 is SMNVEV (reference sequence). The CDR3 runs 15 residues. From whole blood, total RNA was isolated without any sorting of T cells. V is TRBV27 and J is TRBJ2-7; TCRdb gives TRBD1 as the D gene, but with no DNA this cannot be confirmed. Sequencing was carried out using blood. The TCR comes from a human donor with ulcerative colitis or Crohn's disease, or a healthy co-twin of an affected twin (not recorded which). The CDR3 sequence is CASSLAGQGWDEQYF.